This TCR beta chain was sequenced in a study of Ad26.COV2.S vaccination and SARS-CoV-2 variants. Study at large: Within the COV1001 Ad26.COV2.S trial arm, the donor was enrolled. Ad26.COV2.S was injected intramuscularly once or twice, 56 days apart. Study observations and caveats: Similar non-spike TCR breadth was observed in recipients of vaccine and of placebo. The TCR breadth and depth analyses may have understated or missed part of the total T cell responses.

Described treatment: about 20 received Ad26.COV2.S at low or high dose, single or two shots; five or six received placebo; per-sample allocation not given. The study sampled participants on day 63 after the first vaccine or placebo injection. Worth noting for this clone: What it recognizes is unknown.

Profiling relied on immunoSEQ multiplex PCR, and the TCRdb table lists in-frame clones only, not all of them. In the table there are a few hundred thousand clones, around 87% of which are singletons. The germline gives CDR1 SGHTA, CDR2 FQGNSA. V shed 5 bases and J shed 0 bases, with 7 bases lying between them. The CDR3 has 13 amino acids. This specimen was peripheral blood, taken in a trial of Ad26.COV2.S vaccine versus placebo. The sequence derives from a person between 18 and 65 years old who received the Ad26.COV2.S COVID-19 vaccine or a placebo. The genes are TRBV7-2 and TRBJ1-1; D gene unclear. The DNA of the CDR3 is TGTGCCAGCAGCGCCAGCTTGAACACTGAAGCTTTCTTT. It encodes CASSASLNTEAFF.